Listed here is a single T cell receptor (beta chain). The antigen remains undetermined. These data come from a study of persistence of HIV-infected CD4 T cells. The stimulus was an HIV-1 Gag 15-mer peptide pool, 0.85 to 1 ug/peptide/mL. Responding CD4+ T cells were sorted by upregulation of both CD40 ligand and CD69. A roughly 17-hour stimulation of CD8-depleted PBMCs used anti-CD28/CD49d costimulation, CD40-blocking antibody and enfuvirtide. Sequencing used immunoSEQ version 4 in survey mode. Data came from immunoSEQ multiplex PCR; TCRdb stores just in-frame clones and leaves some out. The data hold fewer than 40,000 clones, with roughly three quarters observed a single time. CDR1 is MNHEY, CDR2 SVGAGI, per germline. The CDR3 runs 15 residues. Between the trimmed V and J ends, which lost 7 bases and 1 base, there was a span of 14 bases.

The receptor comes from an adult man with HIV who was CMV-seropositive. The chain is built from TRBV6-5 and TRBJ1-5; no clear D gene. The sequenced sample was CD4+ T cells sorted from PBMCs after roughly 19-hour stimulation, obtained from a patient who received antiretroviral therapy. CDR3 in amino acids: CASKVRADSNQPQHF. CDR3 DNA sequence: TGTGCCAGCAAAGTCCGCGCAGACAGCAATCAGCCCCAGCATTTT.